This TCR beta chain was observed in a study of blood T cell repertoires in COVID-19. Across the whole study: Some COVID-19 samples were acute and others convalescent; all came from the United States, Italy and Spain.

In germline, CDR1 is SGHVS, CDR2 FNYEAQ. The germline V and J ends were trimmed by 0 bases and 0 bases, with 8 bases remaining between them. The CDR3 is made up of 15 amino acids. Authors' methods: Amplified reference gene primers provided the basis for estimating nucleated cell counts. Generated by immunoSEQ multiplex PCR, the TCRdb table keeps only in-frame clones and is missing some. The V and J calls and clone size were taken over from that table, and D and trimming were inferred from the DNA. The sample holds 40,000 to 50,000 clones, approximately 90% seen once. This TCR was sampled from a man over 45 with active COVID-19. Sample: peripheral blood. The chain couples TRBV7-6 to TRBJ1-1; D gene uncertain. This CDR3 reads CASSLASGMNTEAFF. DNA of the CDR3: TGTGCCAGCAGCTTAGCCTCGGGGATGAACACTGAAGCTTTCTTT.